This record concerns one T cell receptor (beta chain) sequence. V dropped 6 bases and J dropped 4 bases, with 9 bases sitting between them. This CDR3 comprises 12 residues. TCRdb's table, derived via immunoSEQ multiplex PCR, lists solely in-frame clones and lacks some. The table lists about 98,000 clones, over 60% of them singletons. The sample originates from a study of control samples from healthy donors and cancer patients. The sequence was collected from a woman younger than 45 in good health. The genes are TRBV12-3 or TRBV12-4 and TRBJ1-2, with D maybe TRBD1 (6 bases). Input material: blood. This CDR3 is CASSLQGYGYTF. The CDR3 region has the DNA TGTGCCAGCAGCCTACAGGGCTATGGCTACACCTTC.